Below are 7 T cell receptor beta chains sequenced from a single sample in a study of identical twins. TCRdb reprocessed the 5' RACE reads via MiXCR and lists one record per CDR3 protein. The top ten hold around 6.9% of the sample, which has 300,000 to 400,000 distinct CDR3 sequences, roughly 12% seen once. These records were also assigned to another study, of yellow fever vaccine responses in identical twins.

Specimen: CD8+ T cells sorted from blood. The source of these receptors is a woman aged 18-30 years in good health.

This clonotype has a handful of counts. This chain joins TRBV20-1 and TRBJ2-7, with 9 bases aligning to TRBD2. Germline-derived CDR1 and CDR2 are DFQATT and SNEGSKA (reference sequence). The CDR3 is 16 residues long. Losses at the gene ends were 3 bases for V and 0 bases for J; bases not matched to a gene: 9. This CDR3 is CSASNRSGGTSYEQYF. The CDR3, as DNA: TGCAGTGCTAGTAATCGTAGCGGGGGCACCTCCTACGAGCAGTACTTC.

J is TRBJ2-1 and V is TRBV6-1; D gene ambiguous. The length of the CDR3 is 15 residues. CDR1 and CDR2 from the germline V gene are MNHNS and SASEGT. The germline V and J ends were trimmed by 6 bases and 10 bases, with 22 bases remaining between them. The CDR3 region is CASRPPWPLLGEQFF. CDR3 in DNA: TGTGCCAGCAGACCCCCGTGGCCTCTCCTTGGGGAGCAGTTCTTC.

This clonotype was recorded at least ten times. V usage is TRBV20-1 and J usage is TRBJ2-1, with D maybe TRBD2 (6 bases). The CDR3 is 11 residues long. The ends were cut back, 6 bases at V and 7 bases at J, with 10 bases in the middle. The germline CDR1 and CDR2 sequences are DFQATT and SNEGSKA (reference sequence). This chain's CDR3 is CSASTRNEQFF. The CDR3 DNA sequence: TGCAGTGCCTCGACTAGAAATGAGCAGTTCTTC.

This clonotype was picked up many times. The chain joins TRBV9 to TRBJ2-1; 10 bases fit TRBD1. The J segment lost 3 bases and the V segment lost 5 bases, leaving 5 bases of the junction unmatched. The germline V gene has CDR1 SGDLS and CDR2 YYNGEE. The CDR3 length is 15 residues. CDR3 sequence: CASSEGTGDYNEQFF. As DNA, the CDR3 is TGTGCCAGCAGTGAAGGGACAGGGGACTACAATGAGCAGTTCTTC.

In this sample, this clonotype turned up many times. In DNA, the CDR3 is TGCAGCGTTCCCGGACCCTACTATGGCTACACCTTC. Translation: CSVPGPYYGYTF. The V and J genes are TRBV29-1 and TRBJ1-2; D remains ambiguous. Trimming cost V 5 bases and J 3 bases, with 10 bases left between them. The CDR3 consists of 12 residues. Germline CDR1 SQVTM, CDR2 ANQGSEA.

In this sample, this clonotype turned up a few times. This chain links TRBV29-1 with TRBJ2-2, with D unresolved. Germline CDR1 reads SQVTM; CDR2 reads ANQGSEA. The CDR3 is 12 amino acids. The V gene lost 4 bases and the J gene lost 2 bases, with 5 bases spanning the gap. The CDR3: CSVGHNTGELFF. The CDR3 coding sequence is TGCAGCGTTGGTCATAACACCGGGGAGCTGTTTTTT.

This clonotype was seen only a few times. The chain is built from TRBV11-3 and TRBJ2-1; no reliable D call. The CDR3 consists of 15 residues. Germline V CDR1 and CDR2: SGHNT, YENEEA. Trimming stripped 5 bases from V and 6 bases from J, with 17 bases between. DNA of the CDR3: TGTGCCAGCAGCCCACGAGGAATGGGAAGCAATGAGCAGTTCTTC. Amino acids: CASSPRGMGSNEQFF.